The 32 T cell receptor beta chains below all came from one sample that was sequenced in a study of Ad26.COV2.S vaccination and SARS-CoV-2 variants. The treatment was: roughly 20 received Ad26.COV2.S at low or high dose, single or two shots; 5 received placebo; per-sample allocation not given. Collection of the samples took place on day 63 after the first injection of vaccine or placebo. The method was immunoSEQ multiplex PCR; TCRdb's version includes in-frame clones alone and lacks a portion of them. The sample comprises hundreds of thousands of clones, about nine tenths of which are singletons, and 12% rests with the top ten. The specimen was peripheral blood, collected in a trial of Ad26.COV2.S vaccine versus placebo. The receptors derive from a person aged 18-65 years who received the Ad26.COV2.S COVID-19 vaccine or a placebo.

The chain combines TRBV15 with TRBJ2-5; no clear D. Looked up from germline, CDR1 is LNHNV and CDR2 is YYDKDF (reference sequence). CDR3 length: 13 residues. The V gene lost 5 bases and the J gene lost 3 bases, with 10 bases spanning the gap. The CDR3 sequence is CATSREPKETQYF. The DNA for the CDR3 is TGTGCCACCAGCCGCGAGCCAAAAGAGACCCAGTACTTC.

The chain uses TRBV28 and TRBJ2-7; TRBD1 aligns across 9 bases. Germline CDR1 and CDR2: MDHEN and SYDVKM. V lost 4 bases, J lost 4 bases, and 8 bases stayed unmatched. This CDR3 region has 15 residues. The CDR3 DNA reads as TGTGCCAGCAGTTCACGGAGGGACAGGGTATACGAGCAGTACTTC. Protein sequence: CASSSRRDRVYEQYF.

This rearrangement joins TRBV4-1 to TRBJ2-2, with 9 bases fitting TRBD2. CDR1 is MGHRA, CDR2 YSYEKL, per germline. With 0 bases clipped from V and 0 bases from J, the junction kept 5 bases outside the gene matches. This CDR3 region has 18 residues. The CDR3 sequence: CASSQDRLAGSNTGELFF. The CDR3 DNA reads TGCGCCAGCAGCCAAGATCGCCTAGCGGGATCGAACACCGGGGAGCTGTTTTTT.

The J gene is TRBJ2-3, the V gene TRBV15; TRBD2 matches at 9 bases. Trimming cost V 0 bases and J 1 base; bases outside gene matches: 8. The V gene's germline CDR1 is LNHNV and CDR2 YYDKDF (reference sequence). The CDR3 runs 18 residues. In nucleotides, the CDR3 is TGTGCCACCAGCAGAGAGGGAACTAAGCGGGAGGGCACAGATACGCAGTATTTT. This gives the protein CATSREGTKREGTDTQYF.

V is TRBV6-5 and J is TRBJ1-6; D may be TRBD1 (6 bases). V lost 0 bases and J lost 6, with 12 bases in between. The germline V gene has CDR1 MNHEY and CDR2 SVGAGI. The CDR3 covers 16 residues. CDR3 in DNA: TGTGCCAGCAGTTACTCGACAGGCAGTTTTAATTCACCCCTCCACTTT. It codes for CASSYSTGSFNSPLHF.

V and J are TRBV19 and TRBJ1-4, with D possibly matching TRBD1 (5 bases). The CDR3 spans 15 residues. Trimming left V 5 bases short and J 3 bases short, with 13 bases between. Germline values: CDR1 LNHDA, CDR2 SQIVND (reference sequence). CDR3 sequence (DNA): TGTGCCAGTAGTCCGACGGACACGGCTAATGAAAAACTGTTTTTT. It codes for CASSPTDTANEKLFF.

In DNA, the CDR3 is TGTGCCAGCAGTGATAGTTGGGGACCAAACAATGAGCAGTTCTTC. This encodes CASSDSWGPNNEQFF. This chain uses TRBV6-4 with TRBJ2-1; D might be TRBD1 or TRBD2, each matching 5 bases. V dropped 3 bases and J dropped 5 bases, with 14 bases sitting between them. Looked up from germline, CDR1 is MRHNA and CDR2 is SNTAGT. The CDR3 is 15 amino acids.

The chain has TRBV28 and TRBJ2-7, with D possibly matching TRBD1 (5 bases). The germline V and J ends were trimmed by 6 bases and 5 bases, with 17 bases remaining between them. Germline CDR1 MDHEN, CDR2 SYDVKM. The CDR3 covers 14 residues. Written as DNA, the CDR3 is TGTGCCAGCAGCCGACCACTGGGGCTCGACGAGCAGTACTTC. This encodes CASSRPLGLDEQYF.

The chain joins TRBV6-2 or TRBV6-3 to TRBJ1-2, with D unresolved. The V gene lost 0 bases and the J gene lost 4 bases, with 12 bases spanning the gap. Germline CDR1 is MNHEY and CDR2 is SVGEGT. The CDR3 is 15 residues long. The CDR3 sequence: CASSYSIVRGYGYTF. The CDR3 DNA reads TGTGCCAGCAGTTACTCGATTGTGAGAGGCTATGGCTACACCTTC.

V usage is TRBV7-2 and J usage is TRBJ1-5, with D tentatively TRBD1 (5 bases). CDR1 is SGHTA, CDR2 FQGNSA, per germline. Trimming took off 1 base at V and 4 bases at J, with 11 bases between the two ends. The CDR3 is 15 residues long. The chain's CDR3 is CASSLGTGLNQPQHF. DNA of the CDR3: TGTGCCAGCAGCTTAGGTACAGGCTTAAATCAGCCCCAGCATTTT. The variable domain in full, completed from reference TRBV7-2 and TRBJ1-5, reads GAGVSQSPSNKVTEKGKDVELRCDPISGHTALYWYRQSLGQGLEFLIYFQGNSAPDKSGLPSDRFSAERTGGSVSTLTIQRTQQEDSAVYLCASSLGTGLNQPQHFGDGTRLSIL.

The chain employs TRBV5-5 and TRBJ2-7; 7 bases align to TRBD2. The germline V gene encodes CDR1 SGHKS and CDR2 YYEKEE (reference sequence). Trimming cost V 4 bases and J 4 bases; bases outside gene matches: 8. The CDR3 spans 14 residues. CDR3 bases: TGTGCCAGCAGCACCGGACTAGTAGGTTACGAGCAGTACTTC. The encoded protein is CASSTGLVGYEQYF.

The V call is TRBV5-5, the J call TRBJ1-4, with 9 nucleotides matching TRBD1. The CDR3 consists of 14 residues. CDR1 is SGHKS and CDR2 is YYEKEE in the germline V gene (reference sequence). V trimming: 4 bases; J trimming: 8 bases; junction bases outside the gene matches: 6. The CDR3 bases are TGTGCCAGCAGCGTCCGGGACAGGGTCGAAAAACTGTTTTTT. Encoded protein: CASSVRDRVEKLFF.

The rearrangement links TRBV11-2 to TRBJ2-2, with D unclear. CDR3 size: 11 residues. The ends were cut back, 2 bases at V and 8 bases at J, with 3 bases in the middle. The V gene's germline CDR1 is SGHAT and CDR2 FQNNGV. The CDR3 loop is CASSLWGELFF. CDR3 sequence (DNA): TGTGCCAGCAGCTTATGGGGGGAGCTGTTTTTT.

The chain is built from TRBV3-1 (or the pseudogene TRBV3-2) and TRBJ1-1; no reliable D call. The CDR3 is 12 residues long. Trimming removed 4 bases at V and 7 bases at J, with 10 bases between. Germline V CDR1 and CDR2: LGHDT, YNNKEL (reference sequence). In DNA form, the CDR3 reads TGTGCCAGCAGCCTAGCCAGGAGTGAAGCTTTCTTT. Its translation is CASSLARSEAFF.

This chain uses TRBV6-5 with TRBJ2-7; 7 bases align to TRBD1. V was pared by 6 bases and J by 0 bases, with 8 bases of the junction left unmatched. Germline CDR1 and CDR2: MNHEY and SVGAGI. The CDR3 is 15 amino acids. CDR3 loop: CASSEHRGSSYEQYF. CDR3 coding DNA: TGTGCCAGCAGCGAGCACAGGGGTAGCTCCTACGAGCAGTACTTC.

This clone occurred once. The chain's CDR3 is CAAGGNSEQYF. CDR3 coding DNA: TGTGCGGCGGGAGGAAATAGCGAGCAGTACTTC. J is TRBJ2-7 and V is TRBV14, with TRBD2 matching over 8 bases. CDR3 length: 11 amino acids. From germline, CDR1 is SGHDN and CDR2 FVKESK.

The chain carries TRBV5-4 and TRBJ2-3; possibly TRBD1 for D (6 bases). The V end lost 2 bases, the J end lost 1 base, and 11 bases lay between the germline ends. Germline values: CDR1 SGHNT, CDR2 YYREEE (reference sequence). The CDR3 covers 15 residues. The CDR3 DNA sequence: TGTGCCAGCAGCTTAGCAGGGGTGGGCACAGATACGCAGTATTTT. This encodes CASSLAGVGTDTQYF.

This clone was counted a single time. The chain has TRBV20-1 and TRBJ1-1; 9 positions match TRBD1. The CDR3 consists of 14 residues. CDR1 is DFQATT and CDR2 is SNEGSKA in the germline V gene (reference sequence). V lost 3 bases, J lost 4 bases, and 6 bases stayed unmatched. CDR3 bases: TGCAGTGCTAGTCCAAGGACAGGGGCCACTGAAGCTTTCTTT. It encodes CSASPRTGATEAFF.

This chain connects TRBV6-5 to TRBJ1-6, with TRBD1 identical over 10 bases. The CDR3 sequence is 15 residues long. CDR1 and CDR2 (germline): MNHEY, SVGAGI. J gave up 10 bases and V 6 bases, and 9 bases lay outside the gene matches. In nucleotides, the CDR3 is TGTGCCAGCAGCACCGGGACAGGGGTACGGTCACCCCTCCACTTT. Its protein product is CASSTGTGVRSPLHF.

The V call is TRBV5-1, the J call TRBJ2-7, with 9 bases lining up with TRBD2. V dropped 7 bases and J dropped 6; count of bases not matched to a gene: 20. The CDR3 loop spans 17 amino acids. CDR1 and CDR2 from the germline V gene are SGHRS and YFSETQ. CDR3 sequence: CASAPIAGAILSGEQYF. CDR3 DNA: TGCGCCAGCGCCCCCATAGCGGGAGCTATCCTGTCGGGCGAGCAGTACTTC. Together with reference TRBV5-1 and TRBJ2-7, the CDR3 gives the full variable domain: KAGVTQTPRYLIKTRGQQVTLSCSPISGHRSVSWYQQTPGQGLQFLFEYFSETQRNKGNFPGRFSGRQFSNSRSEMNVSTLELGDSALYLCASAPIAGAILSGEQYFGPGTRLTVT.

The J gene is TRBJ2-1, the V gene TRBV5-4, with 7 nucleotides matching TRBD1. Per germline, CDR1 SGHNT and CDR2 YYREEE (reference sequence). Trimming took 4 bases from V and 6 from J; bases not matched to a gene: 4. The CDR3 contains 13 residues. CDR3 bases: TGTGCCAGCAGCCCCCGGGACAGCAATGAGCAGTTCTTC. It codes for CASSPRDSNEQFF. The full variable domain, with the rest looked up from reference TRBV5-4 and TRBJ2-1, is ETGVTQSPTHLIKTRGQQVTLRCSSQSGHNTVSWYQQALGQGPQFIFQYYREEENGRGNFPPRFSGLQFPNYSSELNVNALELDDSALYLCASSPRDSNEQFFGPGTRLTVL.

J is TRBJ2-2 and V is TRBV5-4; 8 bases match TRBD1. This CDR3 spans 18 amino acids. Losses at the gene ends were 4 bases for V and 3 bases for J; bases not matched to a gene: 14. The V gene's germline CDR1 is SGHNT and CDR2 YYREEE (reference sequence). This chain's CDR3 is CASSKGQGSREYTGELFF. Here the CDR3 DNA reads TGTGCCAGCAGCAAAGGACAGGGAAGTCGGGAGTACACCGGGGAGCTGTTTTTT. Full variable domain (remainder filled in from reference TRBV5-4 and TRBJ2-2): ETGVTQSPTHLIKTRGQQVTLRCSSQSGHNTVSWYQQALGQGPQFIFQYYREEENGRGNFPPRFSGLQFPNYSSELNVNALELDDSALYLCASSKGQGSREYTGELFFGEGSRLTVL.

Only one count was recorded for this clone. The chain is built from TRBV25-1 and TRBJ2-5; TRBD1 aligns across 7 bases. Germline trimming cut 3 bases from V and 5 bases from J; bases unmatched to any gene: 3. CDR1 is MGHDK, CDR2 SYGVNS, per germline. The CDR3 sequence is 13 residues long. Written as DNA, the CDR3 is TGTGCCAGCAGTGAGTCGGACAGGGAGACCCAGTACTTC. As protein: CASSESDRETQYF.

The chain's CDR3 is CASSAGLAGSETQYF. CDR3 DNA: TGTGCCAGCAGCGCTGGACTAGCGGGATCGGAGACCCAGTACTTC. The rearrangement uses TRBV9 and TRBJ2-5, with 12 positions matching TRBD2. CDR3 length: 15 residues. Germline CDR1 reads SGDLS; CDR2 reads YYNGEE. V lost 3 bases and J lost 5; bases outside the gene matches: 5.

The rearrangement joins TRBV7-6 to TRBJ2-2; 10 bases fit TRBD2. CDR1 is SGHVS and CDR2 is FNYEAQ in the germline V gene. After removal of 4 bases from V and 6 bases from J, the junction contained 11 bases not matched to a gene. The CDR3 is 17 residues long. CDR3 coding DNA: TGTGCCAGCAGCTCCCTGGGGCTAGCGGGAGCTGCCGGGGAGCTGTTTTTT. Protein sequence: CASSSLGLAGAAGELFF.

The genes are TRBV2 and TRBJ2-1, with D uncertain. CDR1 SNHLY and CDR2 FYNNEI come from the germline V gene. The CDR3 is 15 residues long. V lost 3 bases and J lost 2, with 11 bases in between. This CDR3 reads CASSERGGAYNEQFF. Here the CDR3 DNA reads TGTGCCAGCAGTGAGCGCGGTGGGGCCTACAATGAGCAGTTCTTC. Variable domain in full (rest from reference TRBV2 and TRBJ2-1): EPEVTQTPSHQVTQMGQEVILRCVPISNHLYFYWYRQILGQKVEFLVSFYNNEISEKSEIFDDQFSVERPDGSNFTLKIRSTKLEDSAMYFCASSERGGAYNEQFFGPGTRLTVL.

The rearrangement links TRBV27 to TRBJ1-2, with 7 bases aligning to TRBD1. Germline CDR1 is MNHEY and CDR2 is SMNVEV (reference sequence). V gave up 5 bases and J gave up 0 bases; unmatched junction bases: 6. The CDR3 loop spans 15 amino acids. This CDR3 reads CASSITGAPNYGYTF. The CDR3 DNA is TGTGCCAGCAGTATAACAGGGGCCCCTAACTATGGCTACACCTTC.

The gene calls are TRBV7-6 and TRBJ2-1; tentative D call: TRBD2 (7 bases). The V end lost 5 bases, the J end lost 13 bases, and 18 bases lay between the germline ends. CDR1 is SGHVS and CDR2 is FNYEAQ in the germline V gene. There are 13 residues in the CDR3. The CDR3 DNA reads TGTGCCAGCAGCATACTAGGGGGGGTTGAACAGTTCTTC. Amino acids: CASSILGGVEQFF.

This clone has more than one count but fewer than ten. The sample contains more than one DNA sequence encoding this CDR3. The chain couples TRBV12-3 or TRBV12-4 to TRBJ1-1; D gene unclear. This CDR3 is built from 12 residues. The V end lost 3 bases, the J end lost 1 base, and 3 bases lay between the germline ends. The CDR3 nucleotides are TGTGCCAGCAGTTTCACGAACACTGAAGCTTTCTTT. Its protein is CASSFTNTEAFF.

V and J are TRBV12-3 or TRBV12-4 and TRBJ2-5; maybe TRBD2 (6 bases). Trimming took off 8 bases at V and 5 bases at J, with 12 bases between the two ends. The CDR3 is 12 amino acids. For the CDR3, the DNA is TGTGCCAGCCGGGCGGGGAGCGAGACCCAGTACTTC. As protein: CASRAGSETQYF.

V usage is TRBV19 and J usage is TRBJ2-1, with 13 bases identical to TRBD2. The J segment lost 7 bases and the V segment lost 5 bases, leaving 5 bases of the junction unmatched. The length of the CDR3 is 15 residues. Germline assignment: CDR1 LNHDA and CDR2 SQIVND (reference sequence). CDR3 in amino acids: CASSPRTSGRNEQFF. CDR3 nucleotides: TGTGCCAGTAGTCCGCGGACTAGCGGGAGAAATGAGCAGTTCTTC. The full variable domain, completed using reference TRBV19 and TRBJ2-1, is DGGITQSPKYLFRKEGQNVTLSCEQNLNHDAMYWYRQDPGQGLRLIYYSQIVNDFQKGDIAEGYSVSREKKESFPLTVTSAQKNPTAFYLCASSPRTSGRNEQFFGPGTRLTVL.

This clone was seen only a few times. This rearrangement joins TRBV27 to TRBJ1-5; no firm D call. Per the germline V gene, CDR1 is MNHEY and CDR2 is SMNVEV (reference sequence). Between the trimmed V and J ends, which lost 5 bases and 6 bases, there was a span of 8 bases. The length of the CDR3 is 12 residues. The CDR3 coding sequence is TGTGCCAGCAGTACCTCAGGTCAGCCCCAGCATTTT. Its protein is CASSTSGQPQHF.